This TCR beta chain emerged from a study of blood T cell repertoires in COVID-19. Background on the study: The samples span acute and convalescent COVID-19 from the United States, Italy and Spain. In each case, the material was cDNA or gDNA derived from T cells, B-cell-depleted T cells, or PBMCs.

Per the original methods: Quantification of nucleated cells was approximated via reference gene primer amplification. Produced via immunoSEQ multiplex PCR; TCRdb's table is partial and in-frame only. That table furnishes V, J and clone size, whereas the DNA furnished D and trimming. The sample records about 340,000 clones, 83% being singletons. CDR1 and CDR2 from the germline V gene are ENHRY and SYGVKD. V dropped 6 bases and J dropped 6; count of bases not matched to a gene: 5. The CDR3 totals 15 residues. This clone was counted ten times or more. The chain couples TRBV10-3 to TRBJ2-2; TRBD2 matches 12 bases. Sequencing was carried out using peripheral blood. This TCR was recovered from a man aged 30 to 39 with active or convalescent COVID-19. In nucleotides, the CDR3 is TGTGCCATCAGGACTAGCGGGAGTTTAGCCGGGGAGCTGTTTTTT. It is translated as CAIRTSGSLAGELFF.